These 28 T cell receptor beta chains were all obtained from the same sample, sequenced in a study of shared clonotypes between healthy human individuals (TCRdb year 2020). Library prep was done by the immunoSEQ multiplex PCR assay. The table comes from immuneACCESS by way of TCRdb, which keeps in-frame sequences with V and J called. Part of the clones is missing from these tables; in studies checked, under half for an unresolved V gene and the rest for unknown reasons. The sample has millions of clones on record, more than 80% of them singletons. Of the sample, 0.3% to 0.4% is held by the ten largest clones. The specimen sequenced was naive CD4+ T cells from PBMCs. The cell subset or site label here, explained by the study, means: CD45RA+ positively selected. The receptors were gathered from a man aged 18 to 35 in good health. Some clones in this sample may be carry-over from other donors' samples.

This chain uses TRBV27 with TRBJ2-1, with D possibly TRBD2 on 5 matching bases. CDR3 size: 15 residues. V lost 0 bases and J lost 5, with 11 bases in between. Germline-derived CDR1 and CDR2 are MNHEY and SMNVEV (reference sequence). The CDR3 DNA reads as TGTGCCAGCAGTTTATCGAACGGGGAAAACAATGAGCAGTTCTTC. Encoded protein: CASSLSNGENNEQFF.

About this clone: The junction departs from germline at one end; a sequencing error may be responsible. The rearrangement links TRBV11-2 to TRBJ2-3; D might be TRBD2 (5 bases). The CDR3 runs 15 residues. Per germline, CDR1 SGHAT and CDR2 FQNNGV. The CDR3 sequence is CASSIEGGYTDTQYF. The CDR3 bases are TGTGCCAGCAGCATAGAGGGCGGGTACACAGATACGCAGTATTTT.

A note on this clone: This sample includes further DNA sequences coding for the same CDR3. This chain joins TRBV7-2 and TRBJ2-1; TRBD2 aligns across 10 bases. The CDR3 is 16 residues long. The germline CDR1 and CDR2 sequences are SGHTA and FQGNSA. V was clipped by 5 bases and J by 0 bases; unmatched bases: 4. CDR3 nucleotides: TGTGCCAGCAGCCTATGGACTAGCGGCTCCTACAATGAGCAGTTCTTC. Translation: CASSLWTSGSYNEQFF.

V gene TRBV18 combines with J gene TRBJ2-5; TRBD2 aligns across 10 bases. The CDR3 consists of 18 residues. The V and J ends lost 0 bases and 5 bases, in that order; junction bases with no gene match: 12. CDR1 is KGHSH and CDR2 is LQKENI in the germline V gene. The DNA of the CDR3 is TGTGCCAGCTCACCACCGATCTTTACTAGCGGGATGGAGGAGACCCAGTACTTC. It encodes CASSPPIFTSGMEETQYF.

This rearrangement joins TRBV6-5 to TRBJ2-7; TRBD1 agrees at 7 bases. The trim removed 2 bases at V and 3 bases at J, leaving 7 bases unmatched. The germline V gene encodes CDR1 MNHEY and CDR2 SVGAGI. This CDR3 region has 15 residues. The CDR3 sequence is CASSYGRGLLYEQYF. The DNA of the CDR3 is TGTGCCAGCAGTTACGGAAGGGGGCTACTCTACGAGCAGTACTTC.

This chain links TRBV6-5 with TRBJ1-1; no clear D gene. There are 12 residues in the CDR3. V was clipped by 4 bases and J by 4 bases, with 7 bases between them. Germline V gene lookup returns CDR1 MNHEY and CDR2 SVGAGI. The chain's CDR3 is CASSWAGTEAFF. The CDR3 DNA is TGTGCCAGCAGTTGGGCTGGCACTGAAGCTTTCTTT.

This clone appeared a single time. The gene calls are TRBV10-3 and TRBJ1-3; 8 bases map to TRBD1. CDR3 size: 14 residues. Germline V lookup: CDR1 ENHRY, CDR2 SYGVKD. The junction had 5 bases not matched to a gene; V was cut back by 10 bases and J by 0 bases. CDR3 region: CATLDRVSGNTIYF. Here the CDR3 DNA reads TGTGCCACCCTGGACAGGGTCTCTGGAAACACCATATATTTT.

This chain links TRBV23-1 with TRBJ1-2; 7 bases map to TRBD1. TRBV23-1 falls under the ORF class, with uncertain function. The V segment lost 3 bases and the J segment 0 bases; nucleotides outside the gene matches: 19. There are 20 residues in the CDR3. The CDR3 DNA reads TGCGCCAGCAGTCATCCTCTCGACAGGGAGGCTGTTTCTCCTAACTATGGCTACACCTTC. This encodes CASSHPLDREAVSPNYGYTF.

To note about this clone: This CDR3 is also generated by other DNA sequences in the sample. The chain is built from TRBV28 and TRBJ2-5; TRBD2 agrees at 7 bases. CDR1 and CDR2 (germline): MDHEN, SYDVKM. The CDR3 consists of 12 residues. The J segment lost 3 bases and the V segment lost 6 bases, leaving 1 base of the junction unmatched. The CDR3 sequence: CASSRGEETQYF. The CDR3 DNA follows: TGTGCCAGCAGCCGGGGGGAAGAGACCCAGTACTTC.

V and J are TRBV7-2 and TRBJ2-1; D is unresolved. V lost 4 bases to trimming and J lost 12 bases, with 13 bases between them. Germline loops: CDR1 SGHTA, CDR2 FQGNSA. The CDR3 has 12 amino acids. The CDR3: CASSSQWKGQFF. The DNA of the CDR3 is TGTGCCAGCAGCTCCCAGTGGAAAGGGCAGTTCTTC.

This rearrangement joins TRBV28 to TRBJ1-1, with D possibly being TRBD1 (5 bases). The CDR3 runs to 15 residues. V dropped 5 bases and J dropped 0 bases, with 13 bases sitting between them. Germline CDR1 MDHEN, CDR2 SYDVKM. The CDR3 bases are TGTGCCAGCAGTCCGGGGGATACGATGAACACTGAAGCTTTCTTT. Its protein is CASSPGDTMNTEAFF.

This chain uses TRBV10-2 with TRBJ2-2, with D maybe TRBD1 (6 bases). V lost 4 bases, J lost 4 bases, and 16 bases lay in between. This CDR3 spans 16 amino acids. CDR1 WSHSY and CDR2 SAAADI come from the germline V gene. In DNA form, the CDR3 reads TGCGCCAGCAGTGGCCGCCGGGCCAGGGGCACCGGGGAGCTGTTTTTT. The encoded protein is CASSGRRARGTGELFF.

The V call is TRBV15, the J call TRBJ1-1, with D possibly being TRBD1 (6 bases). Germline values: CDR1 LNHNV, CDR2 YYDKDF (reference sequence). This CDR3 contains 14 residues. V was cut by 5 bases and J by 1 base, with 11 bases left in between. The CDR3 spells CATSAWTENTEAFF. For the CDR3, the DNA is TGTGCCACCAGCGCATGGACAGAGAACACTGAAGCTTTCTTT.

The V and J genes are TRBV28 and TRBJ1-2, with TRBD1 matching over 7 bases. With V trimmed by 8 bases and J by 10 bases, 10 bases remained unmatched. Per germline, CDR1 MDHEN and CDR2 SYDVKM. This CDR3 has 12 amino acids. In DNA, the CDR3 is TGTGCCAGCCGACAGGGTTCCCGGTTCTACACCTTC. As protein: CASRQGSRFYTF.

The table lists this clone with a count of one. This sequence joins TRBV4-2 and TRBJ2-2, with unresolved D. Trimming pared 0 bases from V and 0 bases from J, leaving 17 bases between. The CDR3 contains 19 residues. Looked up from germline, CDR1 is LGHNA and CDR2 is YNFKEQ. CDR3 nucleotide sequence: TGTGCCAGCAGCCAAGATCGGGCCCGATATCCCCCGAACACCGGGGAGCTGTTTTTT. Amino acids: CASSQDRARYPPNTGELFF.

In its sample, this clone was seen once. Different DNA sequences within this sample yield the same CDR3. The chain couples TRBV29-1 to TRBJ2-3, with 7 bases matching TRBD2. The CDR3 runs 15 residues. Trimming cost V 4 bases and J 1 base; bases outside gene matches: 8. The V gene's germline CDR1 is SQVTM and CDR2 ANQGSEA. The DNA of the CDR3 is TGCAGCGTTGGTGGGAGGGCCGGGGGCACAGATACGCAGTATTTT. As protein: CSVGGRAGGTDTQYF.

The genes are TRBV4-2 and TRBJ2-3; perhaps TRBD2 as D (6 bases). Germline values: CDR1 LGHNA, CDR2 YNFKEQ. V lost 3 bases to trimming and J lost 0 bases, with 19 bases between them. The CDR3 has 18 residues. DNA of the CDR3: TGTGCCAGCAGCCACATCGGGACTGCGATCGCTAGCACAGATACGCAGTATTTT. It codes for CASSHIGTAIASTDTQYF.

This clone was found a few times. This chain uses TRBV5-4 with TRBJ2-5, with 11 bases aligning to TRBD2. V shed 5 bases, J shed 0 bases, and the junction held 6 bases outside the gene matches. Germline V gives CDR1 SGHNT, CDR2 YYREEE (reference sequence). This CDR3 is built from 16 residues. CDR3 amino acids: CASRESSGRNQETQYF. The DNA for the CDR3 is TGTGCCAGCAGGGAGTCTAGCGGGAGGAACCAAGAGACCCAGTACTTC. The full variable domain, its missing parts supplied by reference TRBV5-4 and TRBJ2-5, is ETGVTQSPTHLIKTRGQQVTLRCSSQSGHNTVSWYQQALGQGPQFIFQYYREEENGRGNFPPRFSGLQFPNYSSELNVNALELDDSALYLCASRESSGRNQETQYFGPGTRLLVL.

The chain's CDR3 is CASRVQGNYGYTF. The CDR3 nucleotides are TGTGCCAGTAGGGTCCAGGGGAACTATGGCTACACCTTC. The chain couples TRBV19 to TRBJ1-2, with a possible D match to TRBD1 (6 bases). Per the germline V gene, CDR1 is LNHDA and CDR2 is SQIVND (reference sequence). The length of the CDR3 is 13 residues. V was shortened by 6 bases and J by 2 bases, with 10 bases between the two germline ends.

The chain combines TRBV28 with TRBJ1-2; D uncertain. Trimming removed 4 bases at V and 4 bases at J, with 22 bases between. The CDR3 is made up of 17 amino acids. Germline V gene data show CDR1 as MDHEN and CDR2 as SYDVKM. DNA for the CDR3: TGTGCCAGCAGTTCGATGGACGGTCCCGTATTGGGCTATGGCTACACCTTC. It codes for CASSSMDGPVLGYGYTF.

V is TRBV5-1 and J is TRBJ2-7, with 13 bases that match TRBD2. V dropped 4 bases and J dropped 3; count of bases not matched to a gene: 10. The CDR3 length is 17 residues. Germline V gives CDR1 SGHRS, CDR2 YFSETQ. The CDR3 spells CASSHGLAGVQFYEQYF. CDR3 in DNA: TGCGCCAGCAGCCACGGACTAGCGGGAGTGCAGTTCTACGAGCAGTACTTC.

The chain is built from TRBV5-4 and TRBJ1-1; 7 nucleotides agree with TRBD1. Germline CDR1 and CDR2: SGHNT and YYREEE (reference sequence). The CDR3 runs to 15 residues. With 4 bases clipped from V and 3 bases from J, the junction kept 9 bases outside the gene matches. The CDR3 loop is CASSPTRGQYTEAFF. CDR3 coding DNA: TGTGCCAGCAGCCCCACCCGGGGACAGTACACTGAAGCTTTCTTT.

J is TRBJ2-4 and V is TRBV30, with 10 bases identical to TRBD2. CDR3 size: 15 residues. Trimming cost V 4 bases and J 3 bases; bases outside gene matches: 6. CDR1 is GTSNPN and CDR2 is SVGIG in the germline V gene (reference sequence). This chain's CDR3 is CAWTTWTSGKNIQYF. The CDR3 region has the DNA TGTGCCTGGACCACCTGGACTAGCGGCAAAAACATTCAGTACTTC.

The rearrangement uses TRBV9 and TRBJ1-1; D uncertain. The germline CDR1 and CDR2 sequences are SGDLS and YYNGEE. The CDR3 runs 14 residues. V was pared by 3 bases and J by 3 bases, with 12 bases between. The CDR3 nucleotides read TGTGCCAGCAGCGGGCCCGGCGGCTACACTGAAGCTTTCTTT. Translated: CASSGPGGYTEAFF.

The chain is built from TRBV5-4 and TRBJ2-1; 9 bases fit TRBD2. Per the germline V gene, CDR1 is SGHNT and CDR2 is YYREEE (reference sequence). V lost 4 bases, J lost 12 bases, and 8 bases stayed unmatched. The CDR3 spans 13 residues. CDR3 residues: CASSLRGSGGQFF. Written as DNA, the CDR3 is TGTGCCAGCAGCCTGAGGGGTAGCGGGGGGCAGTTCTTC. Full variable domain (rest looked up from reference TRBV5-4 and TRBJ2-1): ETGVTQSPTHLIKTRGQQVTLRCSSQSGHNTVSWYQQALGQGPQFIFQYYREEENGRGNFPPRFSGLQFPNYSSELNVNALELDDSALYLCASSLRGSGGQFFGPGTRLTVL.

The chain joins TRBV6-5 to TRBJ2-1, with 7 bases lining up with TRBD2. The CDR3 length is 13 residues. Per germline, CDR1 MNHEY and CDR2 SVGAGI. V shed 6 bases and J 3 bases; nucleotides not matched to a gene: 2. The CDR3 bases are TGTGCCAGCAGCCGGGACTACTACAATGAGCAGTTCTTC. As protein: CASSRDYYNEQFF.

The rearrangement uses TRBV7-9 and TRBJ2-7; TRBD2 aligns across 7 bases. This CDR3 is built from 14 residues. Germline assignment: CDR1 SEHNR and CDR2 FQNEAQ (reference sequence). J gave up 6 bases and V 5 bases, and 10 bases lay outside the gene matches. CDR3 protein: CASSGWREYGEQYF. The CDR3 nucleotides read TGTGCCAGCAGCGGCTGGCGGGAGTACGGCGAGCAGTACTTC.

With regard to this clone: A read error may account for a junction end that differs from germline. The rearrangement uses TRBV20-1 and TRBJ2-2; either TRBD1 or TRBD2 may supply D (5 bases each). Germline-derived CDR1 and CDR2 are DFQATT and SNEGSKA (reference sequence). The CDR3 is 11 residues long. The CDR3: CSASDSRDLFF. In DNA, the CDR3 is TGCAGTGCTTCAGACAGCCGGGACCTGTTTTTT.